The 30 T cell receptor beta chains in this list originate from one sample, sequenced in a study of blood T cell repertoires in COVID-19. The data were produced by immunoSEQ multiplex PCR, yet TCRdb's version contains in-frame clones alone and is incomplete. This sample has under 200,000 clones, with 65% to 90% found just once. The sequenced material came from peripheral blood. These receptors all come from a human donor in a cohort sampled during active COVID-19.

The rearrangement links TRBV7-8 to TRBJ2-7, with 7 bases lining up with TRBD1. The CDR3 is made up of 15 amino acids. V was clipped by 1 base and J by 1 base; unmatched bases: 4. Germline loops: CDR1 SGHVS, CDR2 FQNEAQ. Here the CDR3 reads CASSLEGQLSYEQYF. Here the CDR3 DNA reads TGTGCCAGCAGCTTAGAGGGACAGCTATCCTACGAGCAGTACTTC. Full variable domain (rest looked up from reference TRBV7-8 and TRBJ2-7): GAGVSQSPRYKVAKRGQDVALRCDPISGHVSLFWYQQALGQGPEFLTYFQNEAQLDKSGLPSDRFFAERPEGSVSTLKIQRTQQEDSAVYLCASSLEGQLSYEQYFGPGTRLTVT.

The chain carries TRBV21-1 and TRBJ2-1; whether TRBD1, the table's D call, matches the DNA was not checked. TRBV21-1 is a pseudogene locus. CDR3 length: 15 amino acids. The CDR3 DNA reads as TGTGCCAGCAGCAACGACAGGGGGCCTGACAATGAGCAGTTCTTC. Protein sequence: CASSNDRGPDNEQFF.

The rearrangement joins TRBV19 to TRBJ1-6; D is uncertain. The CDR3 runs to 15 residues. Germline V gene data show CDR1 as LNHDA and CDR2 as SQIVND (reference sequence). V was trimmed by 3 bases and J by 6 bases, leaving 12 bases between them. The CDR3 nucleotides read TGTGCCAGTAGTATTCTGACCAGAGGTAATTCACCCCTCCACTTT. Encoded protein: CASSILTRGNSPLHF.

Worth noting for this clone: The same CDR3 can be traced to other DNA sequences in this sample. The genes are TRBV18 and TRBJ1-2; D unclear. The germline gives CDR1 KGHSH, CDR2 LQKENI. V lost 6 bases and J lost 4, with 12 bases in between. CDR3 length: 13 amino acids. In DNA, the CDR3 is TGTGCCAGCTCCCCCGGGGAAGCCTATGGCTACACCTTC. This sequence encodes CASSPGEAYGYTF. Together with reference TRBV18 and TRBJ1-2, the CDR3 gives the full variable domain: NAGVMQNPRHLVRRRGQEARLRCSPMKGHSHVYWYRQLPEEGLKFMVYLQKENIIDESGMPKERFSAEFPKEGPSILRIQQVVRGDSAAYFCASSPGEAYGYTFGSGTRLTVV.

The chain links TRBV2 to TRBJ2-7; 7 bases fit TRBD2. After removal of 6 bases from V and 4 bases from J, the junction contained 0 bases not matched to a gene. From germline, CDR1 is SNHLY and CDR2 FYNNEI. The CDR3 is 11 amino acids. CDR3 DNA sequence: TGTGCCAGCAGAGCGGGGTACGAGCAGTACTTC. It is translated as CASRAGYEQYF.

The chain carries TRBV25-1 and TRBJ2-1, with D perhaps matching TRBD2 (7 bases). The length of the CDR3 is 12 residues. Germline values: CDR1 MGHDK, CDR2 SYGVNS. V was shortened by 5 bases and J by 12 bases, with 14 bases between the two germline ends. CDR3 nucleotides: TGTGCCAGCAGTCCTACGGGGGGCAGGCAGTTCTTC. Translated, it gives CASSPTGGRQFF.

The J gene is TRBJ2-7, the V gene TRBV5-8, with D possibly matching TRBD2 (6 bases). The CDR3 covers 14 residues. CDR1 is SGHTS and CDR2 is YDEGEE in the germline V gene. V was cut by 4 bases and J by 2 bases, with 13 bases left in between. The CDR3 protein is CASSGRDQTYEQYF. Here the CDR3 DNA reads TGTGCCAGCAGCGGGCGGGACCAAACCTACGAGCAGTACTTC.

CDR3 loop: CASSSGQGEAPQAYEQYF. Written as DNA, the CDR3 is TGTGCCAGCAGCTCCGGACAGGGAGAAGCCCCCCAAGCCTACGAGCAGTACTTC. This sequence joins TRBV21-1 and TRBJ2-7; the table's D gene call, TRBD1, was not cross checked with the DNA. TRBV21-1 is given as a pseudogene. CDR3 length: 18 amino acids.

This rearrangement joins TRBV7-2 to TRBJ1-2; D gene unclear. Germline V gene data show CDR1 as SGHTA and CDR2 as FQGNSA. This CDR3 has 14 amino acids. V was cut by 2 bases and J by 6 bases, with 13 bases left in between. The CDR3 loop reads CASSLLRLGDGYTF. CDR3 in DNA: TGTGCCAGCAGCTTACTCCGCCTCGGGGATGGCTACACCTTC. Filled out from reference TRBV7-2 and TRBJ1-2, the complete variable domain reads GAGVSQSPSNKVTEKGKDVELRCDPISGHTALYWYRQSLGQGLEFLIYFQGNSAPDKSGLPSDRFSAERTGGSVSTLTIQRTQQEDSAVYLCASSLLRLGDGYTFGSGTRLTVV.

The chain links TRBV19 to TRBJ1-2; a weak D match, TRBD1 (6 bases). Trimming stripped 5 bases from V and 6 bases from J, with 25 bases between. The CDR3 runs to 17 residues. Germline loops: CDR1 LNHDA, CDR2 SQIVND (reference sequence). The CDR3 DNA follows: TGTGCCAGTAGTGGGGATACAGGGAACCCCTCTAAGGATGGCTACACCTTC. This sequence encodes CASSGDTGNPSKDGYTF.

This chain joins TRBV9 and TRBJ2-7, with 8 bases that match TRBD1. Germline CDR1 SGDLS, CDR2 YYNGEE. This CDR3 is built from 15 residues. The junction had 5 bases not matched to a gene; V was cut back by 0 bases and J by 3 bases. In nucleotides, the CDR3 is TGTGCCAGCAGCGTAGGTCCAGGGGGCGGCTACGAGCAGTACTTC. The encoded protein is CASSVGPGGGYEQYF.

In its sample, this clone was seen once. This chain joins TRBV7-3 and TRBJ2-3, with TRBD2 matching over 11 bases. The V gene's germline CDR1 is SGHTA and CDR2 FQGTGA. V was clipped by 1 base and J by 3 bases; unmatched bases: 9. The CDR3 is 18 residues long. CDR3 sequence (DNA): TGTGCCAGCAGCTTAATCCTTAGCGGGGGGGCCGGGACAGATACGCAGTATTTT. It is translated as CASSLILSGGAGTDTQYF.

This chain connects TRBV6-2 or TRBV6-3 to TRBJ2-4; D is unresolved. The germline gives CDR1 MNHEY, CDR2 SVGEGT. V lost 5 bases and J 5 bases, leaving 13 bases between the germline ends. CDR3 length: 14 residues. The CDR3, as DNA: TGTGCCAGCAGTGCCTCCGGGTTGGAAAACATTCAGTACTTC. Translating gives CASSASGLENIQYF.

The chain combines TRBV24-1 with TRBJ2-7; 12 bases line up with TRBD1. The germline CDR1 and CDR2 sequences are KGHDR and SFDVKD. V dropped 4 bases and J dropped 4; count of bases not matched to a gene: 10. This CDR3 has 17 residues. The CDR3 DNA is TGTGCCACCAGTGACCCGCGGGGGACAGGGGGCGGGTACGAGCAGTACTTC. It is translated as CATSDPRGTGGGYEQYF.

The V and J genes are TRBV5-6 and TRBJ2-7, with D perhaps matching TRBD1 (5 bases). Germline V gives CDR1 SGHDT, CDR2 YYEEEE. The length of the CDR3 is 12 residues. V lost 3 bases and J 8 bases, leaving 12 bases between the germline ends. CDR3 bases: TGTGCCAGCAGCTCCCAGACAGTCCAGCAGTACTTC. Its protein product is CASSSQTVQQYF.

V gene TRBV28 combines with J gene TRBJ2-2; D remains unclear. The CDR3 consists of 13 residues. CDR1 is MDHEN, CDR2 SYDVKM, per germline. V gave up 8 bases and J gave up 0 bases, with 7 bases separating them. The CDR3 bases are TGTGCCAGCGGGCCCGCGAACACCGGGGAGCTGTTTTTT. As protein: CASGPANTGELFF.

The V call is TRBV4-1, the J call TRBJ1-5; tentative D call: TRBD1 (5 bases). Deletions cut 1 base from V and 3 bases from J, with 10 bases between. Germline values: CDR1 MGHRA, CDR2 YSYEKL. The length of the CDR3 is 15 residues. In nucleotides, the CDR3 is TGCGCCAGCAGCCAAGGTGACAGTAACAATCAGCCCCAGCATTTT. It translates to CASSQGDSNNQPQHF.

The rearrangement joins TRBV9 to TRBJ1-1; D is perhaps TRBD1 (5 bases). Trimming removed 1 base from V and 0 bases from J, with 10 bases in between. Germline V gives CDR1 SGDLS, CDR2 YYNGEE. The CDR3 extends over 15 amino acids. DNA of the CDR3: TGTGCCAGCAGCGTAACCGACAGCATGAACACTGAAGCTTTCTTT. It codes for CASSVTDSMNTEAFF.

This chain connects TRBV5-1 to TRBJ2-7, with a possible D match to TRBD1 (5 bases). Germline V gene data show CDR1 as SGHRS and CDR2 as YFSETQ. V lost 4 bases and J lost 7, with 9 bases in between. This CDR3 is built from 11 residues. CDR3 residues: CASSEDKEQYF. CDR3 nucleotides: TGCGCCAGCAGCGAGGACAAAGAGCAGTACTTC.

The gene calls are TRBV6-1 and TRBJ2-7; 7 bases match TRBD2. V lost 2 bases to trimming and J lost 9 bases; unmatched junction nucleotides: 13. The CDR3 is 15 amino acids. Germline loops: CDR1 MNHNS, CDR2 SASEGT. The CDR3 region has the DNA TGTGCCAGCAGTGAACAAGCTAGCGGCAGCCGCGGGCAGTACTTC. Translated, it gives CASSEQASGSRGQYF.

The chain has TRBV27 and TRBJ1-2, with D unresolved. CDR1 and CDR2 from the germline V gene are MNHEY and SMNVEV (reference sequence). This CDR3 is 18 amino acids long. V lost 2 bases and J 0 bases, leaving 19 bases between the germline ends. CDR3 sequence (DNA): TGTGCCAGCAGTTTAGGGAGGGCTGCTAATTTAGCTAACTATGGCTACACCTTC. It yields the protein CASSLGRAANLANYGYTF.

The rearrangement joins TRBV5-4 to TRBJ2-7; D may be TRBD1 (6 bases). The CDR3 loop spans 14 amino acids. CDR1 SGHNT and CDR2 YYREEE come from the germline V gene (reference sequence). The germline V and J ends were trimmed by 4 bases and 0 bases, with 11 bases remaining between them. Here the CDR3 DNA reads TGTGCCAGCAGCCCTGAGACAGGCTCCTACGAGCAGTACTTC. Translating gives CASSPETGSYEQYF.

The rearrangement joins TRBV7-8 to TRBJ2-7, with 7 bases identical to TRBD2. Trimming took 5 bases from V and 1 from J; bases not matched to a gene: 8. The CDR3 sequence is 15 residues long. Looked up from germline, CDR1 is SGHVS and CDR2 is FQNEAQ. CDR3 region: CASSRDQRGSYEQYF. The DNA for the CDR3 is TGTGCCAGCAGCCGAGATCAGCGGGGATCCTACGAGCAGTACTTC.

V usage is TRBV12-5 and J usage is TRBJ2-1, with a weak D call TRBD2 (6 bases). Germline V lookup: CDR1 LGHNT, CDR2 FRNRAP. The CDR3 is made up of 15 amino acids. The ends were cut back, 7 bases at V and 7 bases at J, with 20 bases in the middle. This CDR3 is CASERDGMGRNEQFF. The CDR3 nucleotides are TGTGCTAGTGAACGGGACGGGATGGGGAGGAATGAGCAGTTCTTC.

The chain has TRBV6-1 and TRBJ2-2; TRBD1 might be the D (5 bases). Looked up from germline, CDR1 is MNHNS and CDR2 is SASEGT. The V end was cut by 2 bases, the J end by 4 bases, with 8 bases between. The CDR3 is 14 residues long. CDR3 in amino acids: CASSERGRTGELFF. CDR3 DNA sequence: TGTGCCAGCAGTGAAAGGGGTCGCACCGGGGAGCTGTTTTTT.

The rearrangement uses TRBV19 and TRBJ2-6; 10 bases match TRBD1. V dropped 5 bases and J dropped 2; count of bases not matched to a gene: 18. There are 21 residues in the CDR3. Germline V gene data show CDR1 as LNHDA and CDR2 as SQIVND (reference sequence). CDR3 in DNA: TGTGCCAGTAGTGGGGACAGGGGCGCGGTAGGTTTCACGCCTGGGGCCAACGTCCTGACTTTC. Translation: CASSGDRGAVGFTPGANVLTF.

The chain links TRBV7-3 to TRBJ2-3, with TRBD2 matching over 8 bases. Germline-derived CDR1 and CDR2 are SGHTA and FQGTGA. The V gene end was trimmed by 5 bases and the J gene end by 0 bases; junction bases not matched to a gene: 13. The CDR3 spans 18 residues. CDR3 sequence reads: CASSPLASRGGSTDTQYF. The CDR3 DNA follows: TGTGCCAGCAGCCCCCTGGCTAGTCGGGGGGGAAGCACAGATACGCAGTATTTT.

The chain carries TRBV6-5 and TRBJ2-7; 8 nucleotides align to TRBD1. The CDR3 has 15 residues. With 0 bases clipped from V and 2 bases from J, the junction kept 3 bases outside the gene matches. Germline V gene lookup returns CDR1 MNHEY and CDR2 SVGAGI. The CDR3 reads CASSYSLDRAYEQYF. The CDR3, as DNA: TGTGCCAGCAGTTACTCGTTGGACAGGGCCTACGAGCAGTACTTC.

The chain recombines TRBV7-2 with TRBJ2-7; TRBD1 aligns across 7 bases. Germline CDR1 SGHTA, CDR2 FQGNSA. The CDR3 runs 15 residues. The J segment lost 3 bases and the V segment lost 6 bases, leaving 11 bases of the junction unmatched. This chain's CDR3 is CASRGTGTELYEQYF. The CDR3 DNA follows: TGTGCCAGCAGGGGGACCGGGACAGAGCTCTACGAGCAGTACTTC.

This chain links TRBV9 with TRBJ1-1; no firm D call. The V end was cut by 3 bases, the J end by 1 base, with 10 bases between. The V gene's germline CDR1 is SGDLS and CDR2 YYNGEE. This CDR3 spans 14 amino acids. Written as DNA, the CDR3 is TGTGCCAGCAGCGGGAGGGTGGAGAACACTGAAGCTTTCTTT. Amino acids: CASSGRVENTEAFF.